The 14 T cell receptor beta chains reported below all come from one sample, sequenced in a study of T cell responses to AZD1222 COVID-19 vaccine. Method: immunoSEQ multiplex PCR; TCRdb's copy keeps in-frame clones and lacks some. Of around 130,000 clones in the sample, approximately 88% were seen once. The sequences come from peripheral blood, collected on day 0 of AZD1222 vaccination. These receptors came from an adult in good health.

The V and J genes are TRBV27 and TRBJ2-3, with D maybe TRBD2 (6 bases). V was pared by 7 bases and J by 0 bases, with 17 bases between. Germline V CDR1 and CDR2: MNHEY, SMNVEV (reference sequence). This CDR3 contains 16 residues. CDR3: CASKLVRELSTDTQYF. The CDR3 DNA sequence: TGTGCCAGCAAGCTGGTCCGGGAGCTCAGCACAGATACGCAGTATTTT.

The V and J genes are TRBV27 and TRBJ1-5, with D perhaps TRBD1 (5 bases). Germline V CDR1 and CDR2: MNHEY, SMNVEV (reference sequence). The CDR3 sequence is 14 residues long. V was clipped by 8 bases and J by 5 bases, with 16 bases between them. The CDR3 is CASGGTRGDQPQHF. CDR3 bases: TGTGCCAGCGGGGGGACCCGAGGGGATCAGCCCCAGCATTTT.

This chain joins TRBV28 and TRBJ2-7; D uncertain. The CDR3 runs to 12 residues. V gave up 5 bases and J gave up 2 bases, with 7 bases separating them. Germline V gives CDR1 MDHEN, CDR2 SYDVKM. In nucleotides, the CDR3 is TGTGCCAGCAGTAACAAAGCCTACGAGCAGTACTTC. Translated: CASSNKAYEQYF.

The V gene is TRBV27, the J gene TRBJ2-7; weak D call: TRBD1 (6 bases). This CDR3 region has 14 residues. Germline V gene data show CDR1 as MNHEY and CDR2 as SMNVEV (reference sequence). V dropped 5 bases and J dropped 2 bases, with 13 bases sitting between them. The CDR3 coding sequence is TGTGCCAGCAGTCCCTCGGACAGTACCTACGAGCAGTACTTC. As protein: CASSPSDSTYEQYF.

The chain combines TRBV27 with TRBJ2-5; D not certain. This CDR3 has 13 amino acids. V was shortened by 0 bases and J by 4 bases, with 6 bases between the two germline ends. Germline loops: CDR1 MNHEY, CDR2 SMNVEV (reference sequence). The CDR3: CASSLSSVETQYF. The CDR3 DNA reads as TGTGCCAGCAGTTTATCCAGCGTAGAGACCCAGTACTTC.

This chain links TRBV6-5 with TRBJ1-1; D gene uncertain. With 6 bases removed from V and 8 bases from J, the gap between germline ends came to 19 bases. Germline lookup yields CDR1 MNHEY and CDR2 SVGAGI. This CDR3 is 14 amino acids long. The CDR3 reads CASSLDGRRSEAFF. CDR3 coding DNA: TGTGCCAGCAGCTTAGACGGACGGCGATCCGAAGCTTTCTTT.

The V call is TRBV6-5, the J call TRBJ1-6; D is uncertain. The germline V gene encodes CDR1 MNHEY and CDR2 SVGAGI. With 5 bases removed from V and 1 base from J, the gap between germline ends came to 9 bases. The CDR3 loop spans 15 amino acids. The DNA of the CDR3 is TGTGCCAGCAGTAACGGGTGGTCCTATAATTCACCCCTCCACTTT. The encoded protein is CASSNGWSYNSPLHF.

The chain has TRBV5-4 and TRBJ1-2, with D hard to call. From germline, CDR1 is SGHNT and CDR2 YYREEE (reference sequence). Trimming removed 2 bases at V and 3 bases at J, with 11 bases between. CDR3 length: 14 residues. The CDR3 region is CASSLSHRDYGYTF. CDR3 coding DNA: TGTGCCAGCAGCTTAAGCCACCGGGACTATGGCTACACCTTC.

The chain couples TRBV15 to TRBJ2-3; 9 positions agree with TRBD1. Losses at the gene ends were 3 bases for V and 6 bases for J; bases not matched to a gene: 10. Germline CDR1 LNHNV, CDR2 YYDKDF (reference sequence). CDR3 length: 16 amino acids. CDR3 DNA: TGTGCCACCAGCAGCCTCGGGACAGGGAGGATTGATACGCAGTATTTT. As protein: CATSSLGTGRIDTQYF.

The chain is built from TRBV9 and TRBJ1-1, with a tentative D call TRBD1 (5 bases). Per germline, CDR1 SGDLS and CDR2 YYNGEE. The V end lost 1 base, the J end lost 5 bases, and 12 bases lay between the germline ends. CDR3 length: 14 amino acids. The CDR3 bases are TGTGCCAGCAGCGTAATGGGGGGAGAAACTGAAGCTTTCTTT. Translating gives CASSVMGGETEAFF.

The chain employs TRBV27 and TRBJ2-7; 8 bases map to TRBD1. CDR1 is MNHEY, CDR2 SMNVEV, per germline (reference sequence). The CDR3 contains 14 residues. V trimming: 6 bases; J trimming: 4 bases; junction bases outside the gene matches: 8. The CDR3 DNA follows: TGTGCCAGCAGCCTCGGGACAGGTGTGTACGAGCAGTACTTC. Amino acids: CASSLGTGVYEQYF.

The genes are TRBV24-1 and TRBJ1-5; no definite D call. Trimming pared 0 bases from V and 5 bases from J, leaving 7 bases between. This CDR3 comprises 14 residues. Germline-derived CDR1 and CDR2 are KGHDR and SFDVKD. The chain's CDR3 is CATSDLQEDQPQHF. CDR3 in DNA: TGTGCCACCAGTGATTTGCAAGAGGATCAGCCCCAGCATTTT.

The sample holds one count of this clone. The chain couples TRBV6-6 to TRBJ2-5; 10 bases are shared with TRBD1. CDR1 is MNHNY and CDR2 is SVGAGI in the germline V gene (reference sequence). The CDR3 has 14 residues. V lost 8 bases and J lost 5; bases outside the gene matches: 8. CDR3 in amino acids: CASGTGVVAETQYF. CDR3 in DNA: TGTGCCAGCGGGACAGGGGTGGTCGCGGAGACCCAGTACTTC.

DNA for the CDR3: TGTGCCAGCAGCTCTGCCGGGACACCCTCCTACGAGCAGTACTTC. Protein sequence: CASSSAGTPSYEQYF. The V and J genes are TRBV5-4 and TRBJ2-7; tentative D call: TRBD1 (6 bases). V was shortened by 3 bases and J by 0 bases, with 13 bases between the two germline ends. CDR3 length equals 15 residues. Per germline, CDR1 SGHNT and CDR2 YYREEE (reference sequence).